The present TCR beta chain was sequenced within a study of T cells in Graves' hyperthyroidism and ophthalmopathy. General study points: Among clonotypes expanded in thyroid above 0.001, most were also found in blood. Ophthalmopathy cases were set apart from stable hyperthyroidism by a 13 V-J model.

Trimming took off 3 bases at V and 10 bases at J, with 16 bases between the two ends. CDR3 length: 14 amino acids. Germline CDR1 and CDR2: DFQATT and SNEGSKA (reference sequence). This clonotype was counted at least ten times. The target antigen is unknown. Using about 10 ml of fresh peripheral blood, PBMCs were prepared. Template material for amplifying TCR beta CDR3 regions consisted of RNA transcripts. Using the HTBI primer set, a first-round RT-PCR was run on the TCR CDR3. One entry per CDR3 protein results from TCRdb running MiXCR on the multiplex PCR reads. This sample carries about 180,000 distinct CDR3 sequences, 8% to 9.5% of them seen once, and the ten largest clones take approximately 20%.

The rearrangement links TRBV20-1 to TRBJ1-6, with D possibly matching TRBD1 (6 bases). Sequences were obtained from blood. This receptor was obtained from a woman between 18 and 30 years old with Graves' hyperthyroidism that later progressed to Graves' ophthalmopathy. This CDR3 is CSASGGTFRSPLHF. The CDR3 DNA reads TGCAGTGCTAGTGGCGGGACATTCCGATCACCCCTCCACTTT.